This T cell receptor beta chain was sequenced for a study of response to subunit inactivated influenza vaccine. TCRdb independently ran MiXCR on the RT-PCR reads; one entry per CDR3 protein. The sample yields 150,000 to 200,000 distinct CDR3 sequences, roughly 8.7% seen once. This clonotype came up many times. The V gene's germline CDR1 is SNHLY and CDR2 FYNNEI. This CDR3 region has 14 residues. The V end was cut by 4 bases, the J end by 2 bases, with 12 bases between. This chain connects TRBV2 to TRBJ2-7, with a tentative D call TRBD1 (5 bases). Source: non-naive T cells sorted from PBMCs, taken on the day of vaccination. The clonotype comes from a man aged 45-65 years who received an inactivated influenza vaccine. The CDR3: CASSVGEYAYEQYF. For the CDR3, the DNA is TGTGCCAGCAGTGTAGGGGAATACGCCTACGAGCAGTACTTC.